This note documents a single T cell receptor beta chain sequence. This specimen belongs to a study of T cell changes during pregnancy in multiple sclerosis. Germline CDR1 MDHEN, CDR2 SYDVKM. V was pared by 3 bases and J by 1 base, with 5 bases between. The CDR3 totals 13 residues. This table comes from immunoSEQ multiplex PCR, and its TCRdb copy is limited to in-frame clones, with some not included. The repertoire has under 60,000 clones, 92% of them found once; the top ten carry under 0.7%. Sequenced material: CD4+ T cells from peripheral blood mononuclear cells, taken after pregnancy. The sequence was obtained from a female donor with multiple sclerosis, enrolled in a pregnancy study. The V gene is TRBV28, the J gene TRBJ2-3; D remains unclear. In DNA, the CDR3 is TGTGCCAGCAGTTTTCCTGGCACAGATACGCAGTATTTT. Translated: CASSFPGTDTQYF.